The 3 T cell receptor beta chains given below trace back to one sample, sequenced in a study of blood T cell repertoires in COVID-19. The repertoire was sequenced with immunoSEQ multiplex PCR; TCRdb's copy has only in-frame clones and lacks some. Altogether 250,000 to 300,000 clones are present, around 86% being singletons, with the ten largest covering 3.5% to 4%. Input material: peripheral blood. These receptors came from a man aged 18-30 years with active or convalescent COVID-19.

The rearrangement links TRBV3-1 (or the pseudogene TRBV3-2) to TRBJ1-5; D remains ambiguous. The CDR3 length is 14 residues. Trimming took off 3 bases at V and 3 bases at J, with 9 bases between the two ends. Germline V gives CDR1 LGHDT, CDR2 YNNKEL (reference sequence). Here the CDR3 DNA reads TGTGCCAGCAGCCAGAGTCTAAACAATCAGCCCCAGCATTTT. This gives the protein CASSQSLNNQPQHF.

V usage is TRBV28 and J usage is TRBJ2-7; 8 bases match TRBD1. The germline CDR1 and CDR2 sequences are MDHEN and SYDVKM. CDR3 length: 15 residues. V trimming: 6 bases; J trimming: 2 bases; junction bases outside the gene matches: 9. The CDR3 is CASRTPGQGPYEQYF. CDR3 coding DNA: TGTGCCAGCAGAACCCCAGGACAGGGACCCTACGAGCAGTACTTC.

The table lists this clone with a few counts. The chain employs TRBV24-1 and TRBJ2-2; D perhaps matches TRBD2 (5 bases). Trimming removed 1 base at V and 1 base at J, with 12 bases between. Germline assignment: CDR1 KGHDR and CDR2 SFDVKD. The CDR3 loop spans 17 amino acids. Here the CDR3 DNA reads TGTGCCACCAGTGATTTCAAACGGGCGGGGAACACCGGGGAGCTGTTTTTT. This sequence encodes CATSDFKRAGNTGELFF.